The 18 T cell receptor beta chains below were found in one sample sequenced in a study of T-cell reconstitution after alpha-beta-depleted transplantation in children. It was with unique molecular identifiers that the TCRbeta library was prepared. TCRdb called the PCR reads again in MiXCR, with one record for every CDR3 protein. The sample lists about 400,000 distinct CDR3 sequences, 20% occurring once. This material consisted of PBMCs from the stem cell graft donor, taken from the stem cell graft. Receptors were obtained from a human donor who donated a stem cell graft to a child with acute myeloid leukemia.

There are many counts of this clonotype. The chain is built from TRBV4-2 and TRBJ2-7; 10 nucleotides match TRBD2. This CDR3 has 16 residues. The germline V gene encodes CDR1 LGHNA and CDR2 YNFKEQ. The V segment lost 0 bases and the J segment 4 bases; nucleotides outside the gene matches: 6. Written as DNA, the CDR3 is TGTGCCAGCAGCCAAGATTGGACTAGCGGATTTTACGAGCAGTACTTC. Amino acid sequence: CASSQDWTSGFYEQYF.

This clonotype was seen a handful of times. The J gene is TRBJ2-7, the V gene TRBV4-1, with 9 bases fitting TRBD1. Germline V CDR1 and CDR2: MGHRA, YSYEKL. Trimming removed 3 bases from V and 3 bases from J; junction bases left unmatched: 6. The CDR3 covers 15 residues. The CDR3 DNA reads as TGCGCCAGCAGCCACCCGGGGACAGGGAGCTACGAGCAGTACTTC. Protein product: CASSHPGTGSYEQYF.

The chain has TRBV5-6 and TRBJ2-7; tentatively, D is TRBD1 or TRBD2 (5 bases each). Trimming stripped 4 bases from V and 1 base from J, with 21 bases between. The germline gives CDR1 SGHDT, CDR2 YYEEEE. The length of the CDR3 is 17 residues. CDR3 in amino acids: CASSITILGPASYEQYF. CDR3 nucleotide sequence: TGTGCCAGCAGCATAACGATTCTGGGACCTGCGTCCTACGAGCAGTACTTC.

The V gene is TRBV18, the J gene TRBJ1-2; D is perhaps TRBD1 (6 bases). CDR3 length: 13 residues. Per germline, CDR1 KGHSH and CDR2 LQKENI. V dropped 3 bases and J dropped 7 bases, with 12 bases sitting between them. In DNA form, the CDR3 reads TGTGCCAGCTCACCGGACAGCCTTGTTGGCTACACCTTC. Protein sequence: CASSPDSLVGYTF.

This clonotype has ten or more counts. The chain uses TRBV20-1 and TRBJ2-1; 8 bases match TRBD2. V lost 2 bases, J lost 0 bases, and 18 bases stayed unmatched. The CDR3 consists of 20 residues. The V gene's germline CDR1 is DFQATT and CDR2 SNEGSKA (reference sequence). The CDR3 region is CSARKWGLDTSGRSYNEQFF. CDR3 in DNA: TGCAGTGCTAGAAAGTGGGGACTAGATACTTCGGGACGCTCCTACAATGAGCAGTTCTTC.

V usage is TRBV11-2 and J usage is TRBJ2-1; D remains ambiguous. The length of the CDR3 is 11 residues. CDR1 and CDR2 from the germline V gene are SGHAT and FQNNGV. V lost 2 bases to trimming and J lost 8 bases, with 4 bases between them. CDR3 residues: CASSLMYEQFF. The CDR3 nucleotides read TGTGCCAGCAGCTTAATGTATGAGCAGTTCTTC.

This chain joins TRBV11-2 and TRBJ2-5; 12 bases align to TRBD2. The CDR3 consists of 17 residues. Per germline, CDR1 SGHAT and CDR2 FQNNGV. V dropped 10 bases and J dropped 5; count of bases not matched to a gene: 17. This CDR3 is CATTGLAGTRGGETQYF. The CDR3 DNA sequence: TGTGCCACCACGGGACTAGCGGGCACCCGGGGAGGGGAGACCCAGTACTTC.

The chain combines TRBV12-3 or TRBV12-4 with TRBJ1-2; weak D call: TRBD1 (5 bases). Trimming shortened V by 1 base and J by 8 bases, and 14 bases separated the two germline ends. The CDR3 length is 14 residues. CDR3 region: CASSLGGRIGGYTF. Written as DNA, the CDR3 is TGTGCCAGCAGTTTAGGGGGCAGGATTGGCGGCTACACCTTC.

The chain carries TRBV15 and TRBJ2-1, with 11 bases aligning to TRBD2. J was trimmed by 5 bases and V by 4 bases; bases with no gene match: 1. CDR3 length equals 14 residues. The germline gives CDR1 LNHNV, CDR2 YYDKDF (reference sequence). The CDR3 coding sequence is TGTGCCACCAGCAAACTAGCGGGAGACAATGAGCAGTTCTTC. This sequence encodes CATSKLAGDNEQFF.

This clonotype has just a few counts. The chain joins TRBV12-3 or TRBV12-4 to TRBJ2-5, with TRBD2 identical over 10 bases. J gave up 0 bases and V 6 bases, and 13 bases lay outside the gene matches. There are 18 residues in the CDR3. The chain's CDR3 is CASSPPALSGRYQETQYF. The CDR3 bases are TGTGCCAGCAGCCCACCCGCGCTTAGCGGGAGGTACCAAGAGACCCAGTACTTC.

This clonotype was picked up a small number of times. This chain joins TRBV7-8 and TRBJ2-1; 8 nucleotides agree with TRBD2. Germline assignment: CDR1 SGHVS and CDR2 FQNEAQ. The length of the CDR3 is 18 residues. The ends lost 4 bases at V and 7 bases at J; junction bases unmatched: 18. CDR3: CASSSLSPGGKDLNEQFF. The CDR3 nucleotides read TGTGCCAGCAGCTCTCTGAGCCCGGGAGGGAAAGATTTAAATGAGCAGTTCTTC.

The gene calls are TRBV27 and TRBJ2-1, with 7 positions matching TRBD1. CDR1 is MNHEY, CDR2 SMNVEV, per germline (reference sequence). This CDR3 is 15 amino acids long. With V trimmed by 5 bases and J by 7 bases, 11 bases remained unmatched. The CDR3 bases are TGTGCCAGCAGTGAAATCACAGGGGCCTGGAATGAGCAGTTCTTC. This translates into CASSEITGAWNEQFF.

This clonotype occurred a few times. The chain has TRBV7-2 and TRBJ2-3; D gene uncertain. Trimming left V 4 bases short and J 6 bases short, with 11 bases between. CDR1 SGHTA and CDR2 FQGNSA come from the germline V gene. This CDR3 contains 13 residues. The CDR3 region has the DNA TGTGCCAGCAGCTCATCCATAAAGGATACGCAGTATTTT. The encoded protein is CASSSSIKDTQYF.

The genes are TRBV5-6 and TRBJ2-1; possibly TRBD2 for D (6 bases). With 5 bases removed from V and 8 bases from J, the gap between germline ends came to 17 bases. The germline V gene has CDR1 SGHDT and CDR2 YYEEEE. The CDR3 covers 14 residues. The CDR3 reads CASSPLRGMDEQFF. The CDR3 region has the DNA TGTGCCAGCAGTCCGTTGCGGGGTATGGATGAGCAGTTCTTC.

The rearrangement joins TRBV12-3 or TRBV12-4 to TRBJ1-1; perhaps TRBD1 as D (5 bases). The CDR3 is 14 amino acids. V was cut by 6 bases and J by 3 bases, with 14 bases left in between. The CDR3 DNA sequence: TGTGCCAGCAGATCCGGGGGACTCGACACTGAAGCTTTCTTT. It is translated as CASRSGGLDTEAFF.

The chain joins TRBV18 to TRBJ2-1; tentative D call: TRBD2 (7 bases). From germline, CDR1 is KGHSH and CDR2 LQKENI. V was clipped by 6 bases and J by 0 bases, with 21 bases between them. The length of the CDR3 is 18 residues. The CDR3 loop reads CASSTSGGQTFSYNEQFF. The DNA of the CDR3 is TGTGCCAGCTCCACATCGGGGGGACAAACCTTCTCCTACAATGAGCAGTTCTTC.

This clonotype was seen only a few times. The J gene is TRBJ1-3, the V gene TRBV20-1, with D possibly being TRBD1 (6 bases). V was cut by 3 bases and J by 0 bases, with 15 bases left in between. CDR3 length: 16 residues. CDR1 and CDR2 (germline): DFQATT, SNEGSKA (reference sequence). CDR3 DNA: TGCAGTGCTAGGAAGGAGACAGGCAGCTCTGGAAACACCATATATTTT. Translation: CSARKETGSSGNTIYF.

This chain joins TRBV28 and TRBJ2-1; 8 bases map to TRBD2. The CDR3 is made up of 16 amino acids. Germline CDR1 is MDHEN and CDR2 is SYDVKM. V lost 2 bases to trimming and J lost 8 bases; unmatched junction nucleotides: 11. The CDR3 DNA reads as TGTGCCAGCAGTTTAAACGGGAGGGTCCCGTCTGATGAGCAGTTCTTC. Its translation is CASSLNGRVPSDEQFF.